This TCR beta chain was sequenced during a study of T cell clones after liver transplantation. V was pared by 4 bases and J by 4 bases, with 17 bases between. Looked up from germline, CDR1 is SGHAT and CDR2 is FQNNGV. The CDR3 has 15 amino acids. Method: immunoSEQ multiplex PCR; TCRdb's copy keeps in-frame clones and lacks some. The table has about 16,000 clones, around 80% seen once. This sequence originates from a human patient who received a liver transplant. The graft donor may be the source of some T cells. The input for sequencing was CD8+ T cells from blood, taken about 50 months after liver transplant. The chain has TRBV11-2 and TRBJ2-7, with D perhaps TRBD1 or TRBD2 (6 bases each). DNA for the CDR3: TGTGCCAGCAGCTGGGGGGCGCGGGATGATTACGAGCAGTACTTC. Its protein product is CASSWGARDDYEQYF. The whole variable domain, filled in from reference TRBV11-2 and TRBJ2-7, reads EAGVAQSPRYKIIEKRQSVAFWCNPISGHATLYWYQQILGQGPKLLIQFQNNGVVDDSQLPKDRFSAERLKGVDSTLKIQPAKLEDSAVYLCASSWGARDDYEQYFGPGTRLTVT.